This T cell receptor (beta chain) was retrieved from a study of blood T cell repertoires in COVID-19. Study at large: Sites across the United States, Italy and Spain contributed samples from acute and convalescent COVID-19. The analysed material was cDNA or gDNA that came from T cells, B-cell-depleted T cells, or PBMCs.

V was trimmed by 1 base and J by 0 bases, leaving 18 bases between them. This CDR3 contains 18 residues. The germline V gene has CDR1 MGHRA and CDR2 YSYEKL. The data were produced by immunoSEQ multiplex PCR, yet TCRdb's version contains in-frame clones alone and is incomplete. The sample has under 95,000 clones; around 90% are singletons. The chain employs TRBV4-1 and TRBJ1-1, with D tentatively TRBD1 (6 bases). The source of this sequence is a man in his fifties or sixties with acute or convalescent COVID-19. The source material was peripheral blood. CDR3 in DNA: TGCGCCAGCAGCCAAGGGTCTTCCCGGACAGTTATGAACACTGAAGCTTTCTTT. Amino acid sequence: CASSQGSSRTVMNTEAFF.